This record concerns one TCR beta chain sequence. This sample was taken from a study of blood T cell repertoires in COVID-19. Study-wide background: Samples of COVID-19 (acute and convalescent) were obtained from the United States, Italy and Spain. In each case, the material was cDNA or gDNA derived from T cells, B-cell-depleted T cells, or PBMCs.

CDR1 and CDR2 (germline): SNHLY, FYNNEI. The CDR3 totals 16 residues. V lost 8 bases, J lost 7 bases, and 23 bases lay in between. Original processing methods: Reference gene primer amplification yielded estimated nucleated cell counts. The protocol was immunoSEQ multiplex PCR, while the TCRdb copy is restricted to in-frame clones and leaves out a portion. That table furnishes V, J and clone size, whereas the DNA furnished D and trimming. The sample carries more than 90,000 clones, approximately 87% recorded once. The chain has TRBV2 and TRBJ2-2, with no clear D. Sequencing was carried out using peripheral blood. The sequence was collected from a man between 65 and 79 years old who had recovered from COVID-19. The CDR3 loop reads CASGMSEAPPSGELFF. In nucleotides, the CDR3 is TGTGCCAGCGGCATGTCAGAGGCACCCCCGAGCGGGGAGCTGTTTTTT.